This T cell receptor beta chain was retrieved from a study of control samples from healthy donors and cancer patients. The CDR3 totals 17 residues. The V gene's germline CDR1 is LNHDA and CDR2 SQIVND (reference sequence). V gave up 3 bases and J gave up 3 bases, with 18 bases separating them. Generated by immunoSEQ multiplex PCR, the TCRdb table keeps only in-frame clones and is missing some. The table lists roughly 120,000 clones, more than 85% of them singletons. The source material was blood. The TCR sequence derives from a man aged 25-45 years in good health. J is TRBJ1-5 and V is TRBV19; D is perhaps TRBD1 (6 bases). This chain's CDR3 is CASSIRRGGGNNQPQHF. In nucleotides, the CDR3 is TGTGCCAGTAGTATTCGGAGGGGGGGCGGGAACAATCAGCCCCAGCATTTT.